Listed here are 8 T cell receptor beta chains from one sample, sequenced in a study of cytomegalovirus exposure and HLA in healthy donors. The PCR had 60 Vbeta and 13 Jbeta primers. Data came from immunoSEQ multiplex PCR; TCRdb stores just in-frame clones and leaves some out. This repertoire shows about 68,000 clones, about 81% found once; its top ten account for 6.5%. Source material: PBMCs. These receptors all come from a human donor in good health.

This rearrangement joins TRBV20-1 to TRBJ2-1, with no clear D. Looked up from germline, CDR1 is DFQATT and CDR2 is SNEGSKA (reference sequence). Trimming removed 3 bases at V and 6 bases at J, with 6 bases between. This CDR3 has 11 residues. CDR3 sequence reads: CSASDSNEQFF. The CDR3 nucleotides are TGCAGTGCTAGTGACTCCAATGAGCAGTTCTTC.

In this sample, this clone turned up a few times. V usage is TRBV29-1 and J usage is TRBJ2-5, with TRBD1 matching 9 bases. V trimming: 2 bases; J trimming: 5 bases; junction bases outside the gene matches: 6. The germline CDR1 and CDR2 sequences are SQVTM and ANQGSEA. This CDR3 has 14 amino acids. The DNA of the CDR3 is TGCAGCGTTGAATGGACAGGGGTGGACGAGACCCAGTACTTC. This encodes CSVEWTGVDETQYF.

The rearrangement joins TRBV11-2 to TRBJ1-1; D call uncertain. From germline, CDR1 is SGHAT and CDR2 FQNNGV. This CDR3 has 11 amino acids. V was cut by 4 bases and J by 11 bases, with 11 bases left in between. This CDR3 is CASSSLMQAFF. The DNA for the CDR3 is TGTGCCAGCAGCTCCCTCATGCAGGCTTTCTTT.

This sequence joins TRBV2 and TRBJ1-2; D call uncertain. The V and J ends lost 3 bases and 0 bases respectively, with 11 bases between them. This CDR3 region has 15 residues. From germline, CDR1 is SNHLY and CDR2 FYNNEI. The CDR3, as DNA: TGTGCCAGCAGTGAGGGAGGCAGGACTAACTATGGCTACACCTTC. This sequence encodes CASSEGGRTNYGYTF. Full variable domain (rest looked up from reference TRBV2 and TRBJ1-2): EPEVTQTPSHQVTQMGQEVILRCVPISNHLYFYWYRQILGQKVEFLVSFYNNEISEKSEIFDDQFSVERPDGSNFTLKIRSTKLEDSAMYFCASSEGGRTNYGYTFGSGTRLTVV.

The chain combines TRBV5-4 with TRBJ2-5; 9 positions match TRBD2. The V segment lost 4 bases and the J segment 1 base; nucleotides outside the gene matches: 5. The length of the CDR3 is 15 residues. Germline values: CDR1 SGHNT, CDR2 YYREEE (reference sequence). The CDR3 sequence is CASSRGGDRQETQYF. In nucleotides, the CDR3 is TGTGCCAGCAGCCGCGGGGGGGACCGCCAAGAGACCCAGTACTTC.

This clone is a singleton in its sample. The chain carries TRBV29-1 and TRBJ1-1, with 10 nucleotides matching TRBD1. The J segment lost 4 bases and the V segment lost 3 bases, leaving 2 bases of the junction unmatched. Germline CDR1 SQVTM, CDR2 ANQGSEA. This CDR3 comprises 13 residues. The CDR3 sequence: CSVEDRGITEAFF. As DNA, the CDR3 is TGCAGCGTTGAGGACAGGGGGATCACTGAAGCTTTCTTT. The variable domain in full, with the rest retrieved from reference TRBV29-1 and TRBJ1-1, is SAVISQKPSRDICQRGTSLTIQCQVDSQVTMMFWYRQQPGQSLTLIATANQGSEATYESGFVIDKFPISRPNLTFSTLTVSNMSPEDSSIYLCSVEDRGITEAFFGQGTRLTVV.

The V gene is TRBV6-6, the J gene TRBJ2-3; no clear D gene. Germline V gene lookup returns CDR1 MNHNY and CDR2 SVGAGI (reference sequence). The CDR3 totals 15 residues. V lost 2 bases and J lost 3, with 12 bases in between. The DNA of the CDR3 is TGTGCCAGCAGTTACCCGGGTTTGGGTACAGATACGCAGTATTTT. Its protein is CASSYPGLGTDTQYF.

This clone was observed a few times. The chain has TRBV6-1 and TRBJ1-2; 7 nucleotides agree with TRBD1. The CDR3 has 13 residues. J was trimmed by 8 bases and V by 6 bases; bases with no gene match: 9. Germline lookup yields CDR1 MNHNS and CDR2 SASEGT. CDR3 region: CASSLTGDQGYTF. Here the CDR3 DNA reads TGTGCCAGCAGCCTTACAGGGGATCAGGGCTACACCTTC.